This T cell receptor (beta chain) was documented in a study of CD8+CD57+ T cells in acquired aplastic anemia. This clonotype was found many times. CDR3 and TCR beta VDJ profiling relied on genomic DNA as the template. TCRdb reprocessed the reads with MiXCR, giving one entry per CDR3 protein. The data show around 150,000 distinct CDR3 sequences, 41% seen once. The CDR3 length is 14 residues. Germline values: CDR1 WSHSY, CDR2 SAAADI. V was pared by 6 bases and J by 4 bases, with 15 bases between. J is TRBJ2-5 and V is TRBV10-2, with a possible D match to TRBD2 (6 bases). Sequences were obtained from sorted CD4+, CD8+, or CD8+CD57+ T cells (not recorded which) from PBMCs. This clonotype was sampled from a human donor in good health, serving as a control. The CDR3: CASRRTSPRETQYF. As DNA, the CDR3 is TGCGCCAGCAGACGAACTAGCCCCCGAGAGACCCAGTACTTC.